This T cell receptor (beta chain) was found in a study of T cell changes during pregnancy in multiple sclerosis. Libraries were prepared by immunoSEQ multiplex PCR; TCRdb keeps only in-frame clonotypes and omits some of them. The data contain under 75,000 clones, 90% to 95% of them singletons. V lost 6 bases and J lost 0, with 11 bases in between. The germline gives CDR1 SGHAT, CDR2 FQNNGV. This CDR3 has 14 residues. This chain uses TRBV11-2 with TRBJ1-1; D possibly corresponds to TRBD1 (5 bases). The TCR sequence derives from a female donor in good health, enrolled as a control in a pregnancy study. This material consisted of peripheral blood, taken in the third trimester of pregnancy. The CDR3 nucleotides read TGTGCCAGCAGTCAGGGTTGGTTGAACACTGAAGCTTTCTTT. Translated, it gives CASSQGWLNTEAFF. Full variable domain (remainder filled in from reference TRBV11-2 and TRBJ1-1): EAGVAQSPRYKIIEKRQSVAFWCNPISGHATLYWYQQILGQGPKLLIQFQNNGVVDDSQLPKDRFSAERLKGVDSTLKIQPAKLEDSAVYLCASSQGWLNTEAFFGQGTRLTVV.